This TCR beta chain was captured in a study of T cell repertoires in cytomegalovirus infection. About the research overall: CMV epitopes in the study were HLA-C-restricted (recently identified) and HLA-B-restricted (well studied). TCR beta signatures that were public indicated CMV infection and matching HLA type.

Points from the study as a whole: Ex vivo, HLA-C-restricted CMV-specific TCR beta clonotypes prevailed over the rest of the response. Of the TCR beta families, the public ones yielded a cumulative frequency that identified carriers of CMV plus the relevant HLA.

From the reads, TCRdb called clonotypes with MiXCR, one entry per CDR3 protein. The sample lists roughly 860,000 distinct CDR3 sequences; about 30% were seen once. CDR1 and CDR2 (germline): SGHVS, FNYEAQ. Trimming cost V 1 base and J 0 bases, with 11 bases left between them. This CDR3 contains 16 residues. This clonotype has ten or more counts. Its antigen is not known. The sample was cultured CD8+ T cells from PBMCs, taken from culture after CMV antigen stimulation. The V and J genes are TRBV7-6 and TRBJ2-3; D remains ambiguous. This TCR was sampled from a human donor in good health (CMV status not recorded). Some clones in this sample may be carry-over from other donors' samples. In DNA, the CDR3 is TGTGCCAGCAGCTTAGAGAGTAGAAGTAGCACAGATACGCAGTATTTT. This codes for CASSLESRSSTDTQYF.